These T cell receptor beta chains were read from a single sample in a study of patients and donors after allogeneic stem cell transplantation. TCRdb ran MiXCR on the RT-PCR reads and lists one entry per CDR3 protein. Of approximately 170,000 distinct CDR3 sequences listed, about 24% were seen once; the top ten hold roughly 26%. Sequences were obtained from blood, either unsorted or a sorted T cell fraction (not recorded which). All receptors derive from a human donor who was either an allogeneic HSCT recipient or a stem cell or donor lymphocyte infusion donor (not recorded which). It is not recorded whose cells these are; they may come from a transplant donor. Each CDR3 is given with its conserved first and last residue. D genes are given only for firm matches. For some rows the clone size is stated as once, few or many, or as a class when expanded; others skip it.

>.|.|TRBJ2-7|TRBV28
TGTGCCAGCAGCCGGGACGCCTACTACGAGCAGTACTTC
CASSRDAYYEQYF
>many|.|TRBJ1-1|TRBV12-3/TRBV12-4
TGTGCCAGCAGCGTCCTCCCCGACAGTGAGAACACTGAAGCTTTCTTT
CASSVLPDSENTEAFF
>.|TRBD2|TRBJ2-3|TRBV7-3
TGTGCCAGCAGCTCCCAACTAGCGGGAGATGGCACAGATACGCAGTATTTT
CASSSQLAGDGTDTQYF
>few|TRBD1|TRBJ1-1|TRBV4-2
TGTGCCAGCAGCCCTGTGACCCGACAGGGATTGAACACTGAAGCTTTCTTT
CASSPVTRQGLNTEAFF
>few|.|TRBJ1-2|TRBV29-1
TGCAGCGTTGAAGAATTCCGTAACTATGGCTACACCTTC
CSVEEFRNYGYTF
>.|.|TRBJ2-2|TRBV5-1
TGCGCCAGCAGCTTGGGCGGGACGGTGAACACCGGGGAGCTGTTTTTT
CASSLGGTVNTGELFF
>.|.|TRBJ2-3|TRBV5-1
TGCGCCAGCAGCTCAAACAGGGTTCGGGATACGCAGTATTTT
CASSSNRVRDTQYF
>.|.|TRBJ2-1|TRBV12-3/TRBV12-4
TGTGCCAGCAGTTTACCGGAAGAGCAGTTCTTC
CASSLPEEQFF
>.|.|TRBJ2-1|TRBV11-2
TGTGCCAGCAGCTTACGAGGCTATCCGAGCTCCTACAATGAGCAGTTCTTC
CASSLRGYPSSYNEQFF
>few|.|TRBJ1-1|TRBV19
TGTGCCAGTAGTATCCGGGGGACTGAAGCTTTCTTT
CASSIRGTEAFF
>.|.|TRBJ2-3|TRBV7-9
TGTGCCAGCAGCTTAGTCGCCTCAGGGAGCAGCACAGATACGCAGTATTTT
CASSLVASGSSTDTQYF
>few|TRBD2|TRBJ2-7|TRBV12-3/TRBV12-4
TGTGCCAGCAGCTCGGGACTAGCGGGAAACCCCTACGAGCAGTACTTC
CASSSGLAGNPYEQYF
>many|.|TRBJ2-3|TRBV5-1
TGCGCCAGCAGCTTGGGGCTAGCGATTGGGACAGATACGCAGTATTTT
CASSLGLAIGTDTQYF
>few|.|TRBJ1-6|TRBV5-1
TGCGCCAGCAGCGCAGTCCGGGCCGCGTATTCACCCCTCCACTTT
CASSAVRAAYSPLHF
>.|TRBD2|TRBJ2-1|TRBV29-1
TGCAGCGCTAGACTAGCCGAGCAGTTCTTC
CSARLAEQFF
>.|.|TRBJ2-7|TRBV6-5
TGTGCCAGCAGTAACGCCGGGACCCCCTACGAGCAGTACTTC
CASSNAGTPYEQYF
>.|.|TRBJ2-1|TRBV10-3
TGTGCCATCAGTGAACCAGGGACCTACAATGAGCAGTTCTTC
CAISEPGTYNEQFF
>.|.|TRBJ1-2|TRBV3-1
TGTGCCAGCAGCCAAAGGGGCCTGGAGGCATATGGCTACACCTTC
CASSQRGLEAYGYTF
>.|TRBD1|TRBJ2-3|TRBV12-3/TRBV12-4
TGTGCCAGCACCACACGACAGGGGGACACAGATACGCAGTATTTT
CASTTRQGDTDTQYF
>.|.|TRBJ1-5|TRBV5-1
TGCGCCAGCAGCTTCGTCGGGGATCAGCCCCAGCATTTT
CASSFVGDQPQHF
>.|.|TRBJ2-4|TRBV19
TGTGCCAGTAGTATCTTCCACAAGGGGCCGTCCGTTATTCAGTACTTC
CASSIFHKGPSVIQYF
>.|TRBD1|TRBJ2-7|TRBV29-1
TGCAGCGTTGTCTGGACAGGGTTCTACGAGCAGTACTTC
CSVVWTGFYEQYF
>.|TRBD1|TRBJ1-1|TRBV24-1
TGTGCCACCAGCAGACAGGGAGACACTGAAGCTTTCTTT
CATSRQGDTEAFF
>.|TRBD1|TRBJ1-2|TRBV3-1
TGTGCCAGCAGCCAGGGGACAGGGCTTGGCTACACCTTC
CASSQGTGLGYTF
>few|.|TRBJ1-4|TRBV5-8
TGTGCCAGCAGTCAACTCGGAGTCGCAACTAATGAAAAACTGTTTTTT
CASSQLGVATNEKLFF
>many|.|TRBJ1-1|TRBV20-1
TGCAGTGCTAGTGAGGCCATGAACACTGAAGCTTTCTTT
CSASEAMNTEAFF
>few|.|TRBJ1-2|TRBV27
TGTGCCAGCAGTTTATCGGGTGATGATCATGGCTACACCTTC
CASSLSGDDHGYTF
>.|.|TRBJ1-1|TRBV5-1
TGCGCCAGCAGCTTGGCCTTCCCCTTTTTGCACTCAAACACTGAAGCTTTCTTT
CASSLAFPFLHSNTEAFF
>.|.|TRBJ1-5|TRBV7-9
TGTGCCAGCAGCTTAGAGGATCAGCCCCAGCATTTT
CASSLEDQPQHF
>.|.|TRBJ1-1|TRBV9
TGTGCCAGCAGCGTAGGAGCAGGGACCCCCAGGGACACTGAAGCTTTCTTT
CASSVGAGTPRDTEAFF
>.|TRBD2|TRBJ2-7|TRBV29-1
TGCAGCGTTGAAGAGGGCGGGAGATCCTACGAGCAGTACTTC
CSVEEGGRSYEQYF
>.|.|TRBJ1-5|TRBV20-1
TGCAGTGCTAGAACAACCGGGCTCCGAGGGCAGCCCCAGCATTTT
CSARTTGLRGQPQHF
>.|.|TRBJ1-2|TRBV12-3/TRBV12-4
TGTGCCAGCAGTTTAAGGAGGGTAAACAGGGCTGGCTACACCTTC
CASSLRRVNRAGYTF
>.|TRBD2|TRBJ2-1|TRBV20-1
TGCAGTGTTATGCGGGAGAGCAGCAATGAGCAGTTCTTC
CSVMRESSNEQFF
>.|.|TRBJ1-1|TRBV7-9
TGTGCCAGCAGCTTACAGGGAGACGCTTTCTTT
CASSLQGDAFF
>.|.|TRBJ1-1|TRBV30
TGTGCCTGGCGGGGACGGCGGAACACTGAAGCTTTCTTT
CAWRGRRNTEAFF
>many|.|TRBJ1-1|TRBV29-1
TGCAGCGTTGAAACCTTGCTCCTGAACACTGAAGCTTTCTTT
CSVETLLLNTEAFF
>.|.|TRBJ2-2|TRBV7-3
TGTGCCAGCAGCTTAAGCTATCGGAACACCGGGGAGCTGTTTTTT
CASSLSYRNTGELFF
>few|.|TRBJ2-7|TRBV21-1
TGTGCCAGCAGCAGATCGGACCTTGTCGAGCAGTACTTC
CASSRSDLVEQYF
>few|.|TRBJ2-1|TRBV6-5
TGTGCCAGCAGTTACGGTACAGGCGCCTACAATGAGCAGTTCTTC
CASSYGTGAYNEQFF
>.|TRBD1|TRBJ2-1|TRBV27
TGTGCCAGCAGAACCGGGACAGTGTCCCGGGGCTCCTACAATGAGCAGTTCTTC
CASRTGTVSRGSYNEQFF
>few|.|TRBJ2-7|TRBV14
TGTGCCAGCAGCCAAGGCTGGGCCCCCTGGAAGCAGTACTTC
CASSQGWAPWKQYF
>.|TRBD1|TRBJ2-7|TRBV29-1
TGCAGCTTCCGACCTCGGGACAGGGACCACGAGCAGTACTTC
CSFRPRDRDHEQYF
>.|.|TRBJ1-2|TRBV20-1
TGCAGTGCTAGAGATCCGAAAGAGGGGCAATATGGCTACACCTTC
CSARDPKEGQYGYTF
>many|.|TRBJ1-1|TRBV18
TGTGCCAGCTCACCACAACGGGACACTGAAGCTTTCTTT
CASSPQRDTEAFF
>few|.|TRBJ1-2|TRBV2
TGTGCCAGCAGTGAAAACTGGGGCAACTATGGCTACACCTTC
CASSENWGNYGYTF
>.|.|TRBJ1-3|TRBV6-1
TGTGCCAGCAGTGACCCCCCGACACTCTCTGGAAACACCATATATTTT
CASSDPPTLSGNTIYF
>few|TRBD1|TRBJ2-3|TRBV19
TGTGCCAGTAGTCAATGGACAGGGGTACCAGATACGCAGTATTTT
CASSQWTGVPDTQYF
>few|.|TRBJ1-3|TRBV6-1
TGTGCCAGCACTCCGGGCGCGGGTACCGGAAACACCATATATTTT
CASTPGAGTGNTIYF
>few|TRBD1|TRBJ2-2|TRBV27
TGTGCCAGCAGTTTTGGAGGACAGGCCGGGGAGCTGTTTTTT
CASSFGGQAGELFF
>.|TRBD1|TRBJ1-2|TRBV5-6
TGTGCCAGCAGAAGAACAGGGGGATTCTATGGCTACACCTTC
CASRRTGGFYGYTF
>once|TRBD1|TRBJ2-7|TRBV6-2/TRBV6-3
TGTGCCAGCAGTGCCGGACAGGCCAACTCCTACGAGCAGTACTTC
CASSAGQANSYEQYF
>few|.|TRBJ2-1|TRBV7-8
TGTGCCAGCAGCTCGATCTACAATGAGCAGTTCTTC
CASSSIYNEQFF
>few|TRBD1|TRBJ1-3|TRBV29-1
TGCAGCGTTGGGGGGACAGTCTCTGGAAACACCATATATTTT
CSVGGTVSGNTIYF